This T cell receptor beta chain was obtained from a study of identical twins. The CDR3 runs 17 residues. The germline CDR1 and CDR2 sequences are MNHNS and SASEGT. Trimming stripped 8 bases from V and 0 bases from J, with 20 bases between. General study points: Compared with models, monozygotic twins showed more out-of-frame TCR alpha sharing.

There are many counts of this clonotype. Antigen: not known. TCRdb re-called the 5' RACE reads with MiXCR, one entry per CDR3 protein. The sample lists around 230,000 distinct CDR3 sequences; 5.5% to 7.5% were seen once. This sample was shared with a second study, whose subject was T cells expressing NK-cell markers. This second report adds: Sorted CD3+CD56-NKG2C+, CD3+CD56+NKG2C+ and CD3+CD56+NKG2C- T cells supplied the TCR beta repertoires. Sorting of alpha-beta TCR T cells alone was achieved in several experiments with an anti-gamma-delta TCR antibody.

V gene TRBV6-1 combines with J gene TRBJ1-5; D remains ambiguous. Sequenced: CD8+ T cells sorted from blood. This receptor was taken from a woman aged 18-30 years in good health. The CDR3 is CASDKGRNAYSNQPQHF. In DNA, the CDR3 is TGTGCCAGCGACAAGGGCAGAAACGCATATAGCAATCAGCCCCAGCATTTT.